This is a list of T cell receptor beta chains from one sample in a study of CD8 T cells in Susac syndrome. MiXCR was run by TCRdb on the immunoSEQ multiplex PCR reads, yielding one entry per CDR3 protein. The table has approximately 200,000 distinct CDR3 sequences, about 95% seen once; the top ten hold approximately 0.093%. Sequencing was performed on CD4+ T cells from PBMCs. These receptors came from a human donor with multiple sclerosis. CDR3s include the opening cysteine and the closing phenylalanine or tryptophan. Fields, in order: CDR3 length, J gene, clone size, V gene, D gene, CDR3 DNA, CDR3 protein. D genes are given only for firm matches. Size values are once, few and many counts, or a class for expanded clones, and some rows have none.

CDR3 length: 14; J gene: TRBJ2-2; clone size: NA; V gene: TRBV11-2; D gene: TRBD2; CDR3 DNA: TGTGCCAGCAGCCAGACTAGCGGGAGAGGGGAGCTGTTTTTT; CDR3 protein: CASSQTSGRGELFF
CDR3 length: 15; J gene: TRBJ2-3; clone size: NA; V gene: TRBV11-2; D gene: NA; CDR3 DNA: TGTGCCAGCAGCTTAATGGCAGGAAGCACAGATACGCAGTATTTT; CDR3 protein: CASSLMAGSTDTQYF
CDR3 length: 13; J gene: TRBJ2-1; clone size: NA; V gene: TRBV12-3/TRBV12-4; D gene: NA; CDR3 DNA: TGTGCCAGCAGTGGGGAGACTAGCAATGAGCAGTTCTTC; CDR3 protein: CASSGETSNEQFF
CDR3 length: 12; J gene: TRBJ1-1; clone size: NA; V gene: TRBV9; D gene: TRBD1; CDR3 DNA: TGTGCCAGCAGCCCCCAGGACAGGGGAACTTTCTTT; CDR3 protein: CASSPQDRGTFF
CDR3 length: 16; J gene: TRBJ2-3; clone size: NA; V gene: TRBV7-2; D gene: TRBD2; CDR3 DNA: TGTGCCAGCAGCCCCCGGGGAGGGCCTAGCACAGATACGCAGTATTTT; CDR3 protein: CASSPRGGPSTDTQYF
CDR3 length: 12; J gene: TRBJ2-2; clone size: NA; V gene: TRBV20-1; D gene: NA; CDR3 DNA: TGCAGTGCGCAGGGCCACACCGGGGAGCTGTTTTTT; CDR3 protein: CSAQGHTGELFF
CDR3 length: 15; J gene: TRBJ1-6; clone size: NA; V gene: TRBV11-1; D gene: NA; CDR3 DNA: TGTGCCAGCAGCTTACGGGGGCGCCTGAATTCACCCCTCCACTTT; CDR3 protein: CASSLRGRLNSPLHF
CDR3 length: 14; J gene: TRBJ1-1; clone size: once; V gene: TRBV7-9; D gene: NA; CDR3 DNA: TGTGCCAGCAGCTCGGATTGGATTAACACTGGAGCTTTCTTT; CDR3 protein: CASSSDWINTGAFF
CDR3 length: 15; J gene: TRBJ1-1; clone size: NA; V gene: TRBV3-1; D gene: NA; CDR3 DNA: TGTGCCAGCAGTCTGACAGTGCGGCCGAACACTGAAGCTTTCTTT; CDR3 protein: CASSLTVRPNTEAFF
CDR3 length: 13; J gene: TRBJ1-2; clone size: NA; V gene: TRBV30; D gene: NA; CDR3 DNA: TGTGCCTGGAGTGTAGACAGCGGATATGGCTACACCTTC; CDR3 protein: CAWSVDSGYGYTF
CDR3 length: 13; J gene: TRBJ2-5; clone size: NA; V gene: TRBV2; D gene: NA; CDR3 DNA: TGTGCCAGCAGGACGTCTGGTCCGGAGACCCAGTACTTC; CDR3 protein: CASRTSGPETQYF
CDR3 length: 12; J gene: TRBJ2-3; clone size: few; V gene: TRBV9; D gene: NA; CDR3 DNA: TGTGCCAGCAGCGTCTCCTCCGATACGCAGTATTTT; CDR3 protein: CASSVSSDTQYF
CDR3 length: 14; J gene: TRBJ2-5; clone size: few; V gene: TRBV29-1; D gene: TRBD2; CDR3 DNA: TGCAGCGTTGAAGGGGCTAGCGGGCAAGAGACCCAGTACTTC; CDR3 protein: CSVEGASGQETQYF
CDR3 length: 13; J gene: TRBJ1-1; clone size: NA; V gene: TRBV18; D gene: NA; CDR3 DNA: TGTGCCAGCTCACGTGACGAGAACACTGAAGCTTTCTTT; CDR3 protein: CASSRDENTEAFF
CDR3 length: 13; J gene: TRBJ1-2; clone size: NA; V gene: TRBV20-1; D gene: TRBD1; CDR3 DNA: TGCAGTGCTAGAAAGGGGGCTTCGGGCGGCTACACCTTC; CDR3 protein: CSARKGASGGYTF
CDR3 length: 14; J gene: TRBJ1-5; clone size: NA; V gene: TRBV3-1; D gene: TRBD1; CDR3 DNA: TGTGCCAGCAGCCTCGGGACAGTCAATCAGCCCCAGCATTTT; CDR3 protein: CASSLGTVNQPQHF
CDR3 length: 15; J gene: TRBJ1-3; clone size: NA; V gene: TRBV6-1; D gene: NA; CDR3 DNA: TGTGCCAGCACTCGGGGGGACGCAGAAGGAAACACCATATATTTT; CDR3 protein: CASTRGDAEGNTIYF
CDR3 length: 18; J gene: TRBJ2-3; clone size: NA; V gene: TRBV27; D gene: TRBD2; CDR3 DNA: TGTGCCAGCAGTCCGAGGACTAGCGGGTTCCTTAGCACAGATACGCAGTATTTT; CDR3 protein: CASSPRTSGFLSTDTQYF
CDR3 length: 15; J gene: TRBJ2-3; clone size: NA; V gene: TRBV18; D gene: TRBD2; CDR3 DNA: TGTGCCAGCTCATCACTAGCGGATAGCACAGATACGCAGTATTTT; CDR3 protein: CASSSLADSTDTQYF
CDR3 length: 15; J gene: TRBJ2-1; clone size: NA; V gene: TRBV29-1; D gene: NA; CDR3 DNA: TGCAGCGTTACAGGGAGACAGGCCGCCTACAATGAGCAGTTCTTC; CDR3 protein: CSVTGRQAAYNEQFF
CDR3 length: 16; J gene: TRBJ2-1; clone size: NA; V gene: TRBV30; D gene: TRBD2; CDR3 DNA: TGTGCCTGGAGTGTCGTTAGCGGGGGCCGTTACAATGAGCAGTTCTTC; CDR3 protein: CAWSVVSGGRYNEQFF
CDR3 length: 12; J gene: TRBJ2-7; clone size: NA; V gene: TRBV20-1; D gene: TRBD2; CDR3 DNA: TGCAGTGGCGGCAGCGGGAGCTACGAGCAGTACTTC; CDR3 protein: CSGGSGSYEQYF
CDR3 length: 14; J gene: TRBJ1-2; clone size: once; V gene: TRBV7-9; D gene: NA; CDR3 DNA: TGTGCCAGCAGCTTAGAAGGATTCGAAGGCGGCTACACCTTC; CDR3 protein: CASSLEGFEGGYTF
CDR3 length: 12; J gene: TRBJ1-2; clone size: once; V gene: TRBV30; D gene: NA; CDR3 DNA: TGTGCCTGGAGTATTTGGTCCTATGGCTACACCTTC; CDR3 protein: CAWSIWSYGYTF
CDR3 length: 17; J gene: TRBJ2-1; clone size: NA; V gene: TRBV18; D gene: TRBD2; CDR3 DNA: TGTGCCAGCTCACCGGCTGGGGGACTAGCGGCCTACAATGAGCAGTTCTTC; CDR3 protein: CASSPAGGLAAYNEQFF
CDR3 length: 15; J gene: TRBJ2-1; clone size: NA; V gene: TRBV4-1; D gene: TRBD2; CDR3 DNA: TGCGCCAGCAGCCAAGATGCAGCGGGAGTAATTGAGCAGTTCTTC; CDR3 protein: CASSQDAAGVIEQFF
CDR3 length: 12; J gene: TRBJ1-3; clone size: NA; V gene: TRBV5-4; D gene: NA; CDR3 DNA: TGTGCCAGCAGCCTCTCTGGAAACACCATATATTTT; CDR3 protein: CASSLSGNTIYF
CDR3 length: 11; J gene: TRBJ2-1; clone size: NA; V gene: TRBV2; D gene: NA; CDR3 DNA: TGTGCCAGCGGTGGGGACCATGAGCAGTTCTTC; CDR3 protein: CASGGDHEQFF
CDR3 length: 14; J gene: TRBJ2-1; clone size: NA; V gene: TRBV7-2; D gene: NA; CDR3 DNA: TGTGCCAGCAGCTTATTCGGGGGAAGTAATGAGCAGTTCTTC; CDR3 protein: CASSLFGGSNEQFF
CDR3 length: 15; J gene: TRBJ2-1; clone size: NA; V gene: TRBV9; D gene: TRBD1; CDR3 DNA: TGTGCCAGCTCAAGTCAGGGGGACTCCTACAATGAGCAGTTCTTC; CDR3 protein: CASSSQGDSYNEQFF
CDR3 length: 16; J gene: TRBJ1-6; clone size: NA; V gene: TRBV13; D gene: NA; CDR3 DNA: TGTGCCAGCAGCTTAGGACTGCAGGGAGGTAATTCACCCCTCCACTTT; CDR3 protein: CASSLGLQGGNSPLHF
CDR3 length: 13; J gene: TRBJ1-5; clone size: NA; V gene: TRBV29-1; D gene: NA; CDR3 DNA: TGCAGCGTAGGCGAAGGGAGCAATCAGCCCCAGCATTTT; CDR3 protein: CSVGEGSNQPQHF
CDR3 length: 15; J gene: TRBJ2-3; clone size: few; V gene: TRBV27; D gene: NA; CDR3 DNA: TGTGCCAGCAGTTCCGGGCGCGGGGGCACAGATACGCAGTATTTT; CDR3 protein: CASSSGRGGTDTQYF
CDR3 length: 11; J gene: TRBJ2-2; clone size: NA; V gene: TRBV30; D gene: NA; CDR3 DNA: TGTGCCTGGTCGGGGGTCCAGGAGCTGTTTTTT; CDR3 protein: CAWSGVQELFF
CDR3 length: 12; J gene: TRBJ2-5; clone size: many; V gene: TRBV3-1; D gene: NA; CDR3 DNA: TGTGCCAGCAGCCAAGATAGAGAGACCCAGTACTTC; CDR3 protein: CASSQDRETQYF
CDR3 length: 12; J gene: TRBJ2-3; clone size: NA; V gene: TRBV30; D gene: NA; CDR3 DNA: TGTGCCTGGAGTCGTGGGGAAGATACGCAGTATTTT; CDR3 protein: CAWSRGEDTQYF
CDR3 length: 16; J gene: TRBJ2-6; clone size: NA; V gene: TRBV9; D gene: TRBD1; CDR3 DNA: TGTGCCAGCAGCGTAGACAGGGGGCAGGGGGCCAACGTCCTGACTTTC; CDR3 protein: CASSVDRGQGANVLTF
CDR3 length: 17; J gene: TRBJ1-6; clone size: NA; V gene: TRBV30; D gene: NA; CDR3 DNA: TGTGCCTGGAGTTCACAGGGTGGGGGAACCTATAATTCACCCCTCCACTTT; CDR3 protein: CAWSSQGGGTYNSPLHF
CDR3 length: 15; J gene: TRBJ1-5; clone size: NA; V gene: TRBV3-1; D gene: NA; CDR3 DNA: TGTGCCAGCAGCCTTTCCGACCGGGGGGATCAGCCCCAGCATTTT; CDR3 protein: CASSLSDRGDQPQHF
CDR3 length: 14; J gene: TRBJ2-7; clone size: NA; V gene: TRBV20-1; D gene: TRBD2; CDR3 DNA: TGCAGTGCTAGTTATTCCAGCGGGAGTTACGAGCAGTACTTC; CDR3 protein: CSASYSSGSYEQYF
CDR3 length: 16; J gene: TRBJ2-2; clone size: NA; V gene: TRBV5-1; D gene: NA; CDR3 DNA: TGCGCCAGCAGCTTGGCCAGGGGGGCGAACACCGGGGAGCTGTTTTTT; CDR3 protein: CASSLARGANTGELFF
CDR3 length: 12; J gene: TRBJ2-7; clone size: NA; V gene: TRBV5-1; D gene: NA; CDR3 DNA: TGCGCCAGCAGCTTGGACGGAGACGAGCAGTACTTC; CDR3 protein: CASSLDGDEQYF
CDR3 length: 13; J gene: TRBJ2-7; clone size: few; V gene: TRBV12-3/TRBV12-4; D gene: NA; CDR3 DNA: TGTGCCAGCAGTTTACGGGGACGAGACGAGCAGTACTTC; CDR3 protein: CASSLRGRDEQYF
CDR3 length: 11; J gene: TRBJ2-7; clone size: NA; V gene: TRBV28; D gene: TRBD2; CDR3 DNA: TGTGCCAGCAGTTCCCCCGGGAGGATTTACTTC; CDR3 protein: CASSSPGRIYF
CDR3 length: 13; J gene: TRBJ2-5; clone size: few; V gene: TRBV6-4; D gene: NA; CDR3 DNA: TGTGCCAGCAGTGCGAGGTACCAAGAGACCCAGTACTTC; CDR3 protein: CASSARYQETQYF
CDR3 length: 14; J gene: TRBJ1-1; clone size: NA; V gene: TRBV7-9; D gene: NA; CDR3 DNA: TGTGCCAGCCTCTCTCAGGGGTGGCACACTGAAGCTTTCTTT; CDR3 protein: CASLSQGWHTEAFF
CDR3 length: 12; J gene: TRBJ2-7; clone size: NA; V gene: TRBV3-1; D gene: NA; CDR3 DNA: TGTGCCAGCAGCCAAGATACCTACGAGCAGTACTTC; CDR3 protein: CASSQDTYEQYF
CDR3 length: 11; J gene: TRBJ2-1; clone size: NA; V gene: TRBV30; D gene: TRBD1; CDR3 DNA: TGTGCCTGGAGTGTAATAGGACAGGAGTTCTTC; CDR3 protein: CAWSVIGQEFF
CDR3 length: 13; J gene: TRBJ2-2; clone size: NA; V gene: TRBV5-4; D gene: NA; CDR3 DNA: TGTGCCAGCACCTCGAGGGACCTCGGGGAGCTGTTTTTT; CDR3 protein: CASTSRDLGELFF
CDR3 length: 12; J gene: TRBJ1-2; clone size: NA; V gene: TRBV25-1; D gene: TRBD1; CDR3 DNA: TGTGCCAGTTTCCGACAGGGTTGGGGCTACACCTTC; CDR3 protein: CASFRQGWGYTF
CDR3 length: 13; J gene: TRBJ1-1; clone size: NA; V gene: TRBV5-1; D gene: NA; CDR3 DNA: TGCGCCAGCGGTCAGGGGCGAGGCACTGAAGCTTTCTTT; CDR3 protein: CASGQGRGTEAFF
CDR3 length: 15; J gene: TRBJ2-7; clone size: NA; V gene: TRBV3-1; D gene: TRBD2; CDR3 DNA: TGTGCCAGCAGCCAGACTAGCGGGAGTGGTTACGAGCAGTACTTC; CDR3 protein: CASSQTSGSGYEQYF
CDR3 length: 14; J gene: TRBJ2-7; clone size: NA; V gene: TRBV24-1; D gene: TRBD1; CDR3 DNA: TGTGCCACCAGTGTTGACAGGGATTTGTACGAGCAGTACTTC; CDR3 protein: CATSVDRDLYEQYF
CDR3 length: 13; J gene: TRBJ1-5; clone size: NA; V gene: TRBV6-6; D gene: NA; CDR3 DNA: TGTGCCAGCAGTAGGGGGAGCAATCAGCCCCAGCATTTT; CDR3 protein: CASSRGSNQPQHF